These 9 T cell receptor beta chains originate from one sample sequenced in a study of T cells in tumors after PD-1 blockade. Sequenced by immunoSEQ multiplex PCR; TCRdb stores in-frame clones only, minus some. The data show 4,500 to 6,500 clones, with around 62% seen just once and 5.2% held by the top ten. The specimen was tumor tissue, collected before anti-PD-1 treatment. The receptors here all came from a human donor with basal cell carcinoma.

CDR3 residues: CAWGQGRVYNEQFF. The CDR3 DNA reads as TGTGCCTGGGGACAGGGGAGAGTCTACAATGAGCAGTTCTTC. V and J are TRBV30 and TRBJ2-1, with TRBD1 identical over 9 bases. J lost 3 bases, V lost 5 bases, and 5 bases had no gene match. The CDR3 runs 14 residues. The germline CDR1 and CDR2 sequences are GTSNPN and SVGIG (reference sequence).

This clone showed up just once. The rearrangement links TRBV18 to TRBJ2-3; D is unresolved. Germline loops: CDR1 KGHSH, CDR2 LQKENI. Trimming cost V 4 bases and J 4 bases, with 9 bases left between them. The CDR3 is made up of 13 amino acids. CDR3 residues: CASSQDLADTQYF. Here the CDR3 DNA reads TGTGCCAGCTCACAGGACCTGGCAGATACGCAGTATTTT. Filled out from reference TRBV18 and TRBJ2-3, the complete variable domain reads NAGVMQNPRHLVRRRGQEARLRCSPMKGHSHVYWYRQLPEEGLKFMVYLQKENIIDESGMPKERFSAEFPKEGPSILRIQQVVRGDSAAYFCASSQDLADTQYFGPGTRLTVL.

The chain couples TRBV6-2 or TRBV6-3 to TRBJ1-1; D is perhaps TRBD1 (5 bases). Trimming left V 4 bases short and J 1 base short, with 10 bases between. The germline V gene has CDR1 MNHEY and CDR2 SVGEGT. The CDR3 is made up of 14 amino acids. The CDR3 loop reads CASSFQQANTEAFF. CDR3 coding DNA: TGTGCCAGCAGTTTCCAACAGGCGAACACTGAAGCTTTCTTT.

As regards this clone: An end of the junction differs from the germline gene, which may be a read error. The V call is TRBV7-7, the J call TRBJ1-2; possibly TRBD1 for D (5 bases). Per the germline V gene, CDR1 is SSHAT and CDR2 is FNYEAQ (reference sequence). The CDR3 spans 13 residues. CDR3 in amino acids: CASRPLGGGGYTF. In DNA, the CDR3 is TGTGCTAGCAGACCCCTGGGGGGGGGAGGCTACACCTTC.

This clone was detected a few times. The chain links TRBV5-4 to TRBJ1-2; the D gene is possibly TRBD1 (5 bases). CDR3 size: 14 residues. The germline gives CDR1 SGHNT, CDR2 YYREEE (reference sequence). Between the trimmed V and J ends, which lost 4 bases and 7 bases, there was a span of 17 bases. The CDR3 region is CASSPTWDSRGYTF. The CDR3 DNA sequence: TGTGCCAGCAGCCCCACTTGGGACTCCCGTGGCTACACCTTC.

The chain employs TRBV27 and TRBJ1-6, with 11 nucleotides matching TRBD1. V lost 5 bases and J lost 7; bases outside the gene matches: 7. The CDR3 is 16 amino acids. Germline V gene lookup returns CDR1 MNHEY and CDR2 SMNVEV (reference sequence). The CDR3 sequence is CASSRTGGAGNSPLHF. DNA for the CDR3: TGTGCCAGCAGTAGGACAGGGGGCGCGGGCAATTCACCCCTCCACTTT.

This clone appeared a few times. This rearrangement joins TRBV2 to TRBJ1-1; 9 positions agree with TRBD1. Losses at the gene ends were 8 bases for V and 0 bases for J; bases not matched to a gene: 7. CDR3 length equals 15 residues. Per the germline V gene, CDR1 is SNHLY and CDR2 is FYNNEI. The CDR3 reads CASGGQGGMNTEAFF. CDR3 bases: TGTGCCAGCGGGGGACAGGGCGGGATGAACACTGAAGCTTTCTTT. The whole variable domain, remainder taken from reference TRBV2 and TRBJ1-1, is EPEVTQTPSHQVTQMGQEVILRCVPISNHLYFYWYRQILGQKVEFLVSFYNNEISEKSEIFDDQFSVERPDGSNFTLKIRSTKLEDSAMYFCASGGQGGMNTEAFFGQGTRLTVV.

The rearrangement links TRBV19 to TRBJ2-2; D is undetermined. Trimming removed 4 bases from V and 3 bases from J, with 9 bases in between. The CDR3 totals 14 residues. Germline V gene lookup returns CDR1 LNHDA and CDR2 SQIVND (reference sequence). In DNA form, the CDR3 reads TGTGCCAGTAGTAACGGCCCATACACCGGGGAGCTGTTTTTT. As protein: CASSNGPYTGELFF.

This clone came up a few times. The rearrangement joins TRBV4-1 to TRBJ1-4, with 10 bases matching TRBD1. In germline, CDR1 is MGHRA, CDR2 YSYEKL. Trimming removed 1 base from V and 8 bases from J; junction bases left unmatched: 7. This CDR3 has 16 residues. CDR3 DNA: TGCGCCAGCAGCCAAGCGCCGACAGGGGGCCAGGAAAAACTGTTTTTT. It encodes CASSQAPTGGQEKLFF.